Below are 21 T cell receptor beta chains sequenced from a single sample in a study of blood T cell repertoires in COVID-19. The table came from immunoSEQ multiplex PCR; TCRdb's copy has only in-frame clones and leaves some out. In the table there are 40,000 to 55,000 clones, 88% of which are singletons. The sequenced sample consisted of peripheral blood. The source of these receptors is a man aged 45-60 years with active COVID-19.

J is TRBJ2-1 and V is TRBV11-3; 9 bases line up with TRBD2. The V and J ends lost 0 bases and 8 bases, in that order; junction bases with no gene match: 8. From germline, CDR1 is SGHNT and CDR2 YENEEA. The CDR3 runs 16 residues. CDR3 in DNA: TGTGCCAGCAGCTTAGAGGGGCGGGAGGGCCGAGATGAGCAGTTCTTC. The encoded protein is CASSLEGREGRDEQFF.

V gene TRBV4-3 combines with J gene TRBJ2-1, with D unresolved. V was shortened by 5 bases and J by 6 bases, with 8 bases between the two germline ends. Germline V gives CDR1 LGHNA, CDR2 YSLEER. The CDR3 is 12 amino acids. As DNA, the CDR3 is TGCGCCAGCAGCTCTCGCGCCAATGAGCAGTTCTTC. Its protein is CASSSRANEQFF.

V gene TRBV15 combines with J gene TRBJ1-1; 7 nucleotides line up with TRBD1. After removal of 7 bases from V and 0 bases from J, the junction contained 14 bases not matched to a gene. In germline, CDR1 is LNHNV, CDR2 YYDKDF (reference sequence). CDR3 length equals 17 residues. CDR3 nucleotide sequence: TGTGCCACCATAGGGACAGATAAGCTTCTGATGAACACTGAAGCTTTCTTT. This codes for CATIGTDKLLMNTEAFF.

The rearrangement links TRBV5-6 to TRBJ1-1; TRBD1 agrees at 8 bases. This CDR3 has 18 residues. Trimming removed 3 bases from V and 2 bases from J; junction bases left unmatched: 15. Germline V gene sequence: CDR1 SGHDT, CDR2 YYEEEE. In DNA, the CDR3 is TGTGCCAGCAGCTCCAGAATCCGACAGGGGTTTGGTAACACTGAAGCTTTCTTT. Its protein is CASSSRIRQGFGNTEAFF.

Concerning this clone: One end of the junction fails to match germline, which may point to a read error. CDR3 DNA sequence: TGTGCCAGCAGGGAAGGACAGGGGTATACTGAAGCTTTCTTT. Encoded protein: CASREGQGYTEAFF. The J gene is TRBJ1-1, the V gene TRBV6-1, with 9 positions matching TRBD1. This CDR3 has 14 residues. The germline CDR1 and CDR2 sequences are MNHNS and SASEGT.

The CDR3 here is CASRVTSSEQFF. Here the CDR3 DNA reads TGTGCCAGCAGGGTTACTAGCAGTGAGCAGTTCTTC. The V gene is TRBV2, the J gene TRBJ2-1; D is possibly TRBD2 (6 bases). The CDR3 contains 12 residues. Between the trimmed V and J ends, which lost 6 bases and 9 bases, there was a span of 12 bases. Germline V gives CDR1 SNHLY, CDR2 FYNNEI.

This chain uses TRBV6-6 with TRBJ1-5; D call uncertain. With 5 bases removed from V and 0 bases from J, the gap between germline ends came to 8 bases. Germline V gene lookup returns CDR1 MNHNY and CDR2 SVGAGI (reference sequence). This CDR3 is built from 14 residues. CDR3 DNA: TGTGCCAGCAGTCACATAAATAGCAATCAGCCCCAGCATTTT. This translates into CASSHINSNQPQHF.

J is TRBJ2-3 and V is TRBV14; possible D gene TRBD2, 6 bases. V was cut by 1 base and J by 4 bases, with 12 bases left in between. The CDR3 is 15 residues long. Germline-derived CDR1 and CDR2 are SGHDN and FVKESK. CDR3 in amino acids: CASSQGWGVADTQYF. CDR3 nucleotides: TGTGCCAGCAGCCAAGGATGGGGGGTCGCAGATACGCAGTATTTT.

The chain is built from TRBV2 and TRBJ2-5; 9 bases are a match to TRBD1. Germline V gene data show CDR1 as SNHLY and CDR2 as FYNNEI. This CDR3 comprises 13 residues. J was trimmed by 3 bases and V by 11 bases; bases with no gene match: 7. CDR3 in DNA: TGTGCCGGTGGACAGGGGAGGGAAGAGACCCAGTACTTC. Amino acids: CAGGQGREETQYF.

The chain links TRBV5-5 to TRBJ1-5, with D maybe TRBD1 (6 bases). The V end was cut by 0 bases, the J end by 6 bases, with 13 bases between. This CDR3 region has 15 residues. Germline CDR1 reads SGHKS; CDR2 reads YYEKEE (reference sequence). In nucleotides, the CDR3 is TGTGCCAGCAGCTTGGCAGGGCAGGGGATTCAGCCCCAGCATTTT. It yields the protein CASSLAGQGIQPQHF.

With regard to this clone: This sample includes further DNA sequences coding for the same CDR3. This chain uses TRBV19 with TRBJ1-2, with D possibly being TRBD1 (6 bases). CDR3 length: 13 amino acids. V was trimmed by 3 bases and J by 8 bases, leaving 13 bases between them. CDR1 LNHDA and CDR2 SQIVND come from the germline V gene (reference sequence). The CDR3 spells CASSIGGGEGYTF. Written as DNA, the CDR3 is TGTGCCAGTAGTATCGGCGGGGGCGAAGGCTACACCTTC. Full variable domain (missing parts from reference TRBV19 and TRBJ1-2): DGGITQSPKYLFRKEGQNVTLSCEQNLNHDAMYWYRQDPGQGLRLIYYSQIVNDFQKGDIAEGYSVSREKKESFPLTVTSAQKNPTAFYLCASSIGGGEGYTFGSGTRLTVV.

The rearrangement joins TRBV19 to TRBJ1-1, with 9 bases lining up with TRBD1. The CDR3 sequence is 15 residues long. The J segment lost 3 bases and the V segment lost 5 bases, leaving 7 bases of the junction unmatched. Germline V gene sequence: CDR1 LNHDA, CDR2 SQIVND (reference sequence). The CDR3 sequence is CASSPRTGAYTEAFF. The CDR3 nucleotides are TGTGCCAGTAGTCCACGGACAGGGGCTTACACTGAAGCTTTCTTT.

J is TRBJ1-2 and V is TRBV7-3; TRBD1 matches at 10 bases. Germline lookup yields CDR1 SGHTA and CDR2 FQGTGA. CDR3 length equals 17 residues. V lost 4 bases, J lost 0 bases, and 8 bases stayed unmatched. CDR3 residues: CASSSAGQGVSNYGYTF. The CDR3 DNA reads TGTGCCAGCAGCTCAGCCGGACAGGGGGTCTCTAACTATGGCTACACCTTC.

This chain joins TRBV7-8 and TRBJ2-7, with 7 nucleotides matching TRBD1. The V and J ends lost 2 bases and 4 bases, in that order; junction bases with no gene match: 5. Germline assignment: CDR1 SGHVS and CDR2 FQNEAQ. The CDR3 spans 14 residues. Here the CDR3 reads CASSLRQGLYEQYF. Here the CDR3 DNA reads TGTGCCAGCAGCTTACGACAGGGTCTTTACGAGCAGTACTTC.

The sample holds one count of this clone. CDR3 nucleotides: TGTGCCAGCAGCCTCGAGGGGACCCAGTACTTC. It translates to CASSLEGTQYF. This sequence joins TRBV12-3 or TRBV12-4 and TRBJ2-5; a weak D match, TRBD2 (5 bases). The germline V and J ends were trimmed by 6 bases and 7 bases, with 9 bases remaining between them. The CDR3 length is 11 residues.

V gene TRBV29-1 combines with J gene TRBJ2-6, with D perhaps TRBD2 (5 bases). The V and J ends lost 5 bases and 0 bases respectively, with 11 bases between them. Germline values: CDR1 SQVTM, CDR2 ANQGSEA. This CDR3 is 15 amino acids long. The CDR3 region has the DNA TGCAGCGTTAAGGGAGATGGCTCTGGGGCCAACGTCCTGACTTTC. This gives the protein CSVKGDGSGANVLTF.

CDR3 amino acids: CASSWGQASNQPQHF. CDR3 sequence (DNA): TGTGCCAGCAGCTGGGGACAGGCTAGCAATCAGCCCCAGCATTTT. This chain links TRBV5-6 with TRBJ1-5; 8 bases are shared with TRBD1. V was pared by 3 bases and J by 0 bases, with 2 bases of the junction left unmatched. Per the germline V gene, CDR1 is SGHDT and CDR2 is YYEEEE. This CDR3 comprises 15 residues.

The J gene is TRBJ1-1, the V gene TRBV7-9, with TRBD1 matching over 9 bases. Trimming removed 5 bases from V and 11 bases from J; junction bases left unmatched: 9. This CDR3 is built from 13 residues. Per the germline V gene, CDR1 is SEHNR and CDR2 is FQNEAQ (reference sequence). The CDR3 region is CASSPGQGIYAFF. As DNA, the CDR3 is TGTGCCAGCAGCCCCGGACAGGGGATCTACGCTTTCTTT.

The V call is TRBV10-2, the J call TRBJ2-7; the D gene is possibly TRBD1 (6 bases). Trimming removed 2 bases from V and 5 bases from J, with 16 bases in between. This CDR3 region has 15 residues. Germline V gene lookup returns CDR1 WSHSY and CDR2 SAAADI. This CDR3 reads CASSEDRGGLNEQYF. CDR3 bases: TGCGCCAGCAGTGAGGACCGTGGGGGCCTAAACGAGCAGTACTTC.

The chain links TRBV5-5 to TRBJ2-5; 7 nucleotides align to TRBD1. J gave up 6 bases and V 0 bases, and 2 bases lay outside the gene matches. There are 13 residues in the CDR3. Germline V gives CDR1 SGHKS, CDR2 YYEKEE (reference sequence). CDR3 nucleotides: TGTGCCAGCAGCTTGGACAGGGGAAAGACCCAGTACTTC. It codes for CASSLDRGKTQYF.

The chain carries TRBV6-6 and TRBJ2-5, with a weak D call TRBD2 (5 bases). Germline lookup yields CDR1 MNHNY and CDR2 SVGAGI (reference sequence). The length of the CDR3 is 10 residues. The V and J ends lost 11 bases and 6 bases respectively, with 10 bases between them. The CDR3 is CACGGKTQYF. The CDR3 region has the DNA TGTGCCTGTGGAGGAAAGACCCAGTACTTC.